The rows below give T cell receptor beta chains drawn from one sample of a study of PD-1 blockade in classical Hodgkin lymphoma. Repertoires were generated with immunoSEQ multiplex PCR, while TCRdb's copy carries only in-frame clones and drops some. The sample lists 25,000 to 35,000 clones, around 74% occurring once. Material: peripheral blood mononuclear cells (PBMCs), obtained before the fourth cycle of nivolumab. These receptors originate from a human donor with classical Hodgkin lymphoma. Each CDR3 is given without its conserved first and last residue. Size is stated for part of the rows, as once, few or many counts, or as a class when the clone is expanded.

v_call	j_call	clone_size	cdr3_aa
TRBV7-2	TRBJ2-7	.	ASSLGGSGIREQY
TRBV19	TRBJ2-7	few	ASSSGRTHYEQY
TRBV7-9	TRBJ1-4	few	ASSLGGQGDGEKLF
TRBV7-2	TRBJ1-1	.	ASSPSARGTEAF
TRBV29-1	TRBJ1-4	.	SVYGQGGEKLF
TRBV19	TRBJ1-4	.	ANPGPGQGFRPEKLF
TRBV15	TRBJ2-5	.	ATSKASLAAEETQY
TRBV18	TRBJ1-5	once	ASSPFGGLNQPQH
TRBV30	TRBJ2-7	.	AWSASGRGSYEQY
TRBV11-1	TRBJ2-1	few	ASTLAGSSYNEQF
TRBV7-2	TRBJ2-7	few	ASSAGRVSDEQY
TRBV5-1	TRBJ1-2	few	ASSPGGASYGYT
TRBV4-3	TRBJ2-1	.	ASSIGQASYNEQF
TRBV5-6	TRBJ2-2	few	ASSLGLAAGELF
TRBV11-2	TRBJ2-1	.	ASSLQGQQLRDEQF
TRBV11-2	TRBJ1-4	.	ASSLILTNEKLF
TRBV6-6	TRBJ2-1	few	ASSFNSNEQF
TRBV19	TRBJ2-7	.	ASSISASGRSYEQY
TRBV10-3	TRBJ2-1	.	AISVGPNNEQF
TRBV28	TRBJ2-1	few	AAGAGAPEDEQF
TRBV19	TRBJ2-5	.	ASSITPGEETQY
TRBV6-5	TRBJ1-2	.	ASSFYASNYGYT